The sequence of this T cell receptor (beta chain) was determined in a study of regulatory T cells in long-lasting Graves disease (dated by TCRdb to the early 2020s). Study-level background: Antithyroid drugs had been taken for less than 3 months by newly diagnosed Graves' disease patients. A total of about 35 samples underwent TCR sequencing, from around 13 patients with persistent Graves' disease and 20 or so patients with newly diagnosed Graves' disease. Peripheral blood TCR sequencing and RNA sequencing compared persistent Graves' disease patients with newly diagnosed Graves' disease patients. The study was conducted in China and was registered as a clinical trial. Points the paper makes about the study in general: As a limitation, the authors acknowledged that the small sample size may reduce accuracy. Sequencing and analysis were restricted to the TCR beta chain. Lower TCR Shannon entropy and fewer highly expanded clones were observed in persistent Graves' disease patients than in newly diagnosed patients, which suggested clonal expansion. More public clonotypes were shared among persistent patients (roughly 2,700) than among newly diagnosed patients (over 900). Peripheral blood alone was examined, since thyroid tissue, which constituted the primary lesion, could not be accessed.

Libraries came from multiplex PCR. TCRdb shows the sequencer as Illumina HiSeq 4000. To build TCR beta libraries, CDR3 regions were amplified by Arm-PCR using iRepertoire HTBI primers. Before sequencing, the PCR products underwent gel purification. The source study handled its data this way. Gene usage analysis of CDR3 amino acid clonotypes relied on the 60 or so TRBV and 14 TRBJ segments identified across samples. COPE and FqMerger were used to merge filtered high-quality paired reads into contigs. BLAST was used to align contigs to IMGT TRBV, TRBD and TRBJ reference genes, and CDR3 was defined according to IMGT. Clonotypes above 0.1% frequency were classified as highly expanded clones. Repertoire diversity was measured by Shannon entropy, and V-J evenness by the Gini coefficient. A clonotype was considered public if more than one individual shared it. TCRdb applied fastp at Q25 and MiXCR to the public reads, then kept only in-frame beta chains. Entries that share a CDR3 protein sequence are merged under the most common genes and DNA. The V and J calls follow TCRdb's processing rather than the paper's. For this sample there are about 440,000 distinct CDR3 sequences; about 17% appear just once. The ten largest account for approximately 11% of the sample.

This clonotype was observed many times. Its recognized antigen is unknown. Base qualities are not recorded, but no much larger clone differs from it by a single base. This specimen's time point label, interpreted: newly diagnosed GD, antithyroid drugs for less than 3 months. For both TCR sequencing and RNA sequencing, RNA was extracted from PBMCs using TRIzol. The diagnosis of Graves' disease was made according to American Thyroid Association guidelines. The patients came from an endocrinology department in Xi'an, China. Each patient gave around 9 milliliters of peripheral blood, collected in an EDTA anticoagulant tube. Ficoll Paque Plus density gradient separation was used to isolate PBMCs, and no further T cell sorting was performed. An Agilent 2100 Bioanalyzer and agarose gel were used to check RNA quality, and a NanoDrop 2000 was used to measure RNA concentration. Separately, the same data were catalogued under a study of T cells in Graves' hyperthyroidism and ophthalmopathy. The other study reports the following: Graves' hyperthyroidism was defined as stable when no progression to ophthalmopathy occurred over 18 months of follow-up. Hyperthyroidism patients were newly diagnosed, with disease duration under 2 months, and aged 18 to 65 years. Patients with uncontrolled infections, other autoimmune diseases, pregnancy or lactation were excluded. Diagnoses relied on clinical symptoms, serum thyroxine and TRAb, thyroid ultrasound and orbital computed tomography. For the first round of RT-PCR on the TCR CDR3, the HTBI primer set was used together with the Qiagen OneStep RT-PCR kit. Blood samples also contained most of the expanded thyroid clonotypes (frequency above 0.001), which suggests that blood repertoires may reflect thyroid immune responses. Ophthalmopathy was separated from stable hyperthyroidism by a 13 V-J signature model, with approximately 86% sensitivity and just over 81% specificity obtained in cross-validation and 80%/75% obtained in testing. In validation, progression to ophthalmopathy was predicted by the model with 65% to 71% sensitivity and 72.22% specificity, a median of approximately 6.5 months before onset. To identify distinguishing TCR V-J signatures, a discovery cohort of around 100 patients was used, comprising 43 with Graves' ophthalmopathy and roughly 60 with stable Graves' hyperthyroidism. Prospective prediction of ophthalmopathy was tested in an independent validation cohort consisting of 18 to 20 hyperthyroidism patients and around 17 patients who later progressed to ophthalmopathy. For training and testing, the 95 to 100 patients in the discovery cohort were randomly divided in a 7:3 ratio. The study also compared thyroid tissue and blood T-cell repertoires from more than 5 Graves' hyperthyroidism patients. After sampling, hyperthyroidism patients received methimazole starting at 30 mg daily, and ophthalmopathy patients received high-dose intravenous methylprednisolone. Libraries were constructed in a second round of multiplex PCR, after which size selection and purification were performed. Libraries were sequenced paired-end with 100 bp reads on an Illumina HiSeq2000. SOAPnuke was used to process the raw data, throwing out any read that contained adapters or uncalled bases, had a mean Phred below 15, or lacked an exact constant-primer or identifier match. COPE v1.2.5 was used to merge the high-quality paired reads, and each unique nucleotide sequence was defined as a clonotype. Clonotypes were aligned to IMGT TRBV, TRBD and TRBJ reference segments using MiTCR v1.1. The analysis included only V-J combinations with a frequency above 0.0001, which together covered around 99% of the repertoires. The TCS score was defined as F50 (clonal expansion) divided by E x V (chaos), with BLOSUM62-based TCRdist calculated between CDR3 peptides within each V-J. Welch's t-statistics and random forest reduced around 550 V-J features to about 13, which were used in a naive Bayes classifier (R e1071). No statistical method was used to fix the sample size in advance, and group allocation was not hidden from the investigators. The paper describes TCR Vbeta CDR3 sequencing of 140 or so peripheral blood samples, made up of approximately 40 ophthalmopathy patients, 70 to 75 hyperthyroidism patients and 17 progressor patients.

The sequence was obtained from a woman younger than 45 with Graves disease. Donor details come from another sample of the same person, matched by shared clones. The sequencing here drew on peripheral blood mononuclear cells (PBMCs), taken at new diagnosis, from a patient treated with antithyroid drugs.

The DNA sequence is given as TGTGCCAGCAGCCAATCGAGCGCAGGAAGCTACACCTTC. This encodes CASSQSSAGSYTF. Rearrangement joined TRBV3-1 to TRBJ1-2; the D gene identity is not certain. The CDR3 runs 13 residues from the cysteine to the phenylalanine. Left in the record is the CDR3 DNA by itself, 39 bases read in frame from the first base. CDR1 and CDR2 (LGHDT, YNNKEL) derive from the germline V gene (reference sequence). V and J lose 2 bases and 9 bases, and a span of 13 bases separates them. The full variable domain, completed from the reference TRBV3-1 and TRBJ1-2 proteins outside the CDR3, reads DTAVSQTPKYLVTQMGNDKSIKCEQNLGHDTMYWYKQDSKKFLKIMFSYNNKELIINETVPNRFSPKSPDKAHLNLHINSLELGDSAVYFCASSQSSAGSYTFGSGTRLTVV.